This entry describes one T cell receptor (beta chain). The specificity of this receptor is unknown. The input lacks base qualities; no much larger clone sits a single base away. Sequences LGHDT (CDR1) and YNNKEL (CDR2) are obtained from the germline V gene (reference sequence). V sheds 0 bases and J sheds 7 bases, leaving 13 bases between their ends. The CDR3 spans 15 residues, from the cysteine through the phenylalanine. The retained sequence is limited to the CDR3, 45 bases, with the frame set at the first base. The data originate from a study of identical twins (TCRdb year 2016). In terms of the full investigation: TCR alpha and beta repertoires from monozygotic twins, unrelated adults of various ages and cord blood were deep-sequenced to test whether fetal clonotypes persist. Replicate twin experiments were performed at different times using different library preparation protocols to rule out contamination. Broader findings and caveats from the paper: Compared with coincidental sharing between unrelated individuals, an excess of low generation-probability sequences was observed among out-of-frame TCR alpha sequences shared between twins. Fewer insertions were carried by abundant cord blood beta clonotypes, a similar but weaker trend appeared in young adult naive repertoires, and no such trend appeared in memory repertoires. Zero-insertion analyses could be partly confounded by invariant T cells such as MAIT and iNKT, though diverse VJ usage argued against such confounding for most clonotypes. Excess twin sharing in beta out-of-frame sequences was weaker because fewer shared sequences lowered the signal-to-noise ratio. Because the same donors could not be followed over many years, the conclusions relied on cross-sectional statistical analysis. Recombination models systematically underestimated out-of-frame TCR alpha sharing in monozygotic twins but agreed with sharing between unrelated individuals.

Only healthy Caucasian donors were included. The twin cohort consisted of three pairs of female monozygotic twins, all aged roughly 18 to 30 years. Positive isolation kits from Invitrogen were used to isolate the CD4+ and CD8+ T cell populations. The library was produced with 5' RACE. Reads for this sample came from an Illumina HiSeq 2000. Template switching added a universal primer binding site, and the final cDNA carried a unique molecular identifier that allowed TCR cDNA molecules to be counted accurately. Specific primers in the conserved constant-segment region were used to synthesize first-strand cDNA for the TCR alpha and beta chains. To control for contamination, every cDNA library was double barcoded, receiving both a SMART-Mk sample barcode and Illumina barcodes. TruSeq adapter sequences along with Illumina sample barcodes were introduced in two successive PCR steps. Sequencing of the TCR alpha and beta cDNA libraries was done on the Illumina HiSeq platform using custom primers. Per the source publication's procedure: Raw reads were processed with MiGEC to extract unique molecular identifiers, and MiXCR was used to determine CDR3 positions. For each individual, recombination models were inferred using an EM algorithm with the repgenHMM and IGoR tools. The tcR package in R was used for shared clonotype analysis, with sharing normalized by the product of cloneset sizes. To study raw recombination without the effects of thymic and clonal selection, out-of-frame nonproductive sequences were analyzed. TCRdb ran its own pipeline on the public reads, namely fastp trimming at Q25 and MiXCR clone calling, and kept in-frame beta chains. A single entry per CDR3 protein holds the most common genes and DNA from its merged rows. The V and J calls and clone size come from TCRdb's table, not from the authors' own analysis. This sample has approximately 300,000 distinct CDR3 sequences in its table, and around 9.7% of those were observed once. The top ten constitute roughly 7% of the sample.

The data also belong to a second study, concerning yellow fever vaccine responses in identical twins. Per the second study: According to the authors, in identical twins the way T cells responded to vaccination appeared partly convergent and partly personalized. In identical twins, the study followed T cell clones that responded to the vaccine with precision.

This chain joins TRBV3-1 to TRBJ2-1, with an unclear D gene assignment. The receptor's source is a woman younger than 30 in good health. The sample taken for sequencing was CD8+ T cells sorted from blood. The nucleotide sequence is TGTGCCAGCAGCCAAGACGATACGACCTGGAATGAGCAGTTCTTC. The resulting protein is CASSQDDTTWNEQFF.